This T cell receptor (beta chain) was captured by sequencing in a study of shared clonotypes between healthy human individuals. Deep-level assay runs were performed. Here immunoSEQ multiplex PCR was the method, and the copy in TCRdb shows in-frame clones only, minus some. This table has a few million clones, less than 95% appearing once. All donors were Caucasian adults living in Nashville, Tennessee. The V gene lost 1 base and the J gene lost 13 bases, with 11 bases spanning the gap. Germline V gene lookup returns CDR1 SEHNR and CDR2 FQNEAQ (reference sequence). The CDR3 length is 13 residues. In the case of this clone: What it recognizes is unknown.

Study findings and constraints: Naive subsets generally exceeded memory subsets in estimated richness. Some naive CD4 clonotypes, roughly 5%, turned up in common across a handful of donors.

The origin of this receptor is a man between 18 and 29 years old in good health. Some clones in this sample may be carry-over from other donors' samples. The sequenced sample consisted of naive CD4+ T cells from PBMCs. Specified subset: CD45RA+ positively selected. The V gene is TRBV7-9, the J gene TRBJ1-6, with D perhaps matching TRBD1 (5 bases). CDR3 region: CASSLVREGPLHF. The CDR3 DNA reads TGTGCCAGCAGCTTAGTCAGGGAGGGTCCCCTCCACTTT.